The TCR beta chain under discussion was sequenced for a study of T cells in localized non-small cell lung cancer. Study-wide findings and caveats: Among the top 100 tumor clones, a median around 50 appeared in adjacent lung. Among the tissues sampled, uninvolved adjacent lung had the highest T cell clonality, above tumor. The study sequenced only one region of the tumor. As a result, intratumor heterogeneity could not be excluded and remains possible.

This clone showed up many times. The target antigen is unknown. The sample has other DNA sequences that encode this CDR3 too. Produced via immunoSEQ multiplex PCR; TCRdb's table is partial and in-frame only. The sample includes 60,000 to 75,000 clones, roughly 76% of them seen just once. The germline gives CDR1 SGHRS, CDR2 YFSETQ. Trimming left V 0 bases short and J 4 bases short, with 5 bases between. The CDR3 spans 13 residues. This clonotype was obtained from a man aged 40-75 years with stage II lung adenocarcinoma. The sequencing here drew on PBMCs, taken before any cancer treatment. This chain connects TRBV5-1 to TRBJ1-5; D is unclear. The CDR3 loop reads CASSLGSNQPQHF. CDR3 in DNA: TGCGCCAGCAGCTTGGGGTCAAATCAGCCCCAGCATTTT.